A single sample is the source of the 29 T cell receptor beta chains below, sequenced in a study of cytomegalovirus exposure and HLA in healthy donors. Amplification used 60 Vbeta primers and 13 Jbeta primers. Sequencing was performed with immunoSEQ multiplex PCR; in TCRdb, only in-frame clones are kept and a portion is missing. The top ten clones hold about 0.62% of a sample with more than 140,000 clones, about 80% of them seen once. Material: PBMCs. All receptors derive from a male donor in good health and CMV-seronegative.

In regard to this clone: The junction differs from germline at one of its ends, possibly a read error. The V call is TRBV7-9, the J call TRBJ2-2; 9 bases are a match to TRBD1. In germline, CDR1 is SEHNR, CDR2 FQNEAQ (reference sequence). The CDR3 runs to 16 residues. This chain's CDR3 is CSSSLATGGYTGELFF. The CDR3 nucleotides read TGTTCCAGCAGCTTAGCGACAGGGGGATACACCGGGGAGCTGTTTTTT.

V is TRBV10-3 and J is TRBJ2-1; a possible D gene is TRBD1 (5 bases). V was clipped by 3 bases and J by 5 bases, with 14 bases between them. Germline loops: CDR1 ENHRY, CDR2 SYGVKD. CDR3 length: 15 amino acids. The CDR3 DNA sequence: TGTGCCATCAGTGATTCGACCCCCAGGGACAATGAGCAGTTCTTC. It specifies CAISDSTPRDNEQFF.

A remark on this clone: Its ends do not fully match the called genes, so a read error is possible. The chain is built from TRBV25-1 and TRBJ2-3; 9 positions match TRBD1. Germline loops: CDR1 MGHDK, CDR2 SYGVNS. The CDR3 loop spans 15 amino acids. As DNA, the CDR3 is TGTGCCGGCAGTGACCGGGACAGGGTTTTCGATACGCAGTATTTT. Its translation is CAGSDRDRVFDTQYF.

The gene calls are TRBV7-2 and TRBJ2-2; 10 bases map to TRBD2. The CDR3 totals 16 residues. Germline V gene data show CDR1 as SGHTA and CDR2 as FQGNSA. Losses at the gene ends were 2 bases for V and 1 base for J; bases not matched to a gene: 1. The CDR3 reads CASSLSGGGNTGELFF. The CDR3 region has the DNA TGTGCCAGCAGCTTAAGCGGGGGGGGGAACACCGGGGAGCTGTTTTTT. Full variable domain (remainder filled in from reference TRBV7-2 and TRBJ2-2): GAGVSQSPSNKVTEKGKDVELRCDPISGHTALYWYRQSLGQGLEFLIYFQGNSAPDKSGLPSDRFSAERTGGSVSTLTIQRTQQEDSAVYLCASSLSGGGNTGELFFGEGSRLTVL.

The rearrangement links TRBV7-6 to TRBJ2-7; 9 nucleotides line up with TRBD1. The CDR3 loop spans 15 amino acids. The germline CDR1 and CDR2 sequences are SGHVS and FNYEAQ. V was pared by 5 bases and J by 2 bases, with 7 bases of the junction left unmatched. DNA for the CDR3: TGTGCCAGCAGCCCAAGGACAGGGGTTCCCTACGAGCAGTACTTC. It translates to CASSPRTGVPYEQYF.

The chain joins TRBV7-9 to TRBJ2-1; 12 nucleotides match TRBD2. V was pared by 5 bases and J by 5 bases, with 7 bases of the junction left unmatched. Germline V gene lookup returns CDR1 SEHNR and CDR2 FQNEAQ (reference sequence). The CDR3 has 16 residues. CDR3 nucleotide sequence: TGTGCCAGCAGCGGAACGGGACTAGCGGGTGACAATGAGCAGTTCTTC. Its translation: CASSGTGLAGDNEQFF.

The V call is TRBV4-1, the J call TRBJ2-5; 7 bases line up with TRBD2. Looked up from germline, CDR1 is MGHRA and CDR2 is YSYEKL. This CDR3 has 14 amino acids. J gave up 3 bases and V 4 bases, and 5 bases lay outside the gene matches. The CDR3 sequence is CASSPSGGEETQYF. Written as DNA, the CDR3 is TGCGCCAGCAGCCCTTCGGGGGGAGAAGAGACCCAGTACTTC.

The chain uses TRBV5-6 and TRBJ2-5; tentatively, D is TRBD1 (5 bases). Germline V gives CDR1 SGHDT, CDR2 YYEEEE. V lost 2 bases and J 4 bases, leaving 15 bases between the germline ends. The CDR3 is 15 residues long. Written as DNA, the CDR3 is TGTGCCAGCAGCTTAGCTACAGGAATTGTAGAGACCCAGTACTTC. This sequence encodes CASSLATGIVETQYF.

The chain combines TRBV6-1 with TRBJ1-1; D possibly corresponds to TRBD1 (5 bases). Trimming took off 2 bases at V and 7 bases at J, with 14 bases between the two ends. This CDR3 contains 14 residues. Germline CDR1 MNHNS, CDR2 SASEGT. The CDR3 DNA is TGTGCCAGCAGTGAAAAGGGCTGGGGGGGTGAAGCTTTCTTT. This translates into CASSEKGWGGEAFF.

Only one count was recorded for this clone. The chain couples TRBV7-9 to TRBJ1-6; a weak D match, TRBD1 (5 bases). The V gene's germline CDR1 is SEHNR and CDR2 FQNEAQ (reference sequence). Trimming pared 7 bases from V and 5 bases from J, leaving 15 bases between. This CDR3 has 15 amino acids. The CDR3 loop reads CASTKGETDNSPLHF. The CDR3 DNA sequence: TGTGCCAGCACTAAAGGGGAAACGGATAATTCACCCCTCCACTTT.

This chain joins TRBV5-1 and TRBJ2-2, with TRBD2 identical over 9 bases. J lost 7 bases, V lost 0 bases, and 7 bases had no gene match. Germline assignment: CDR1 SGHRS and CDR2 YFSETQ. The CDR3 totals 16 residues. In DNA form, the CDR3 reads TGCGCCAGCAGCTTGGGACTAGCGGAGTGGGACGGGGAGCTGTTTTTT. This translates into CASSLGLAEWDGELFF.

CDR3 in amino acids: CASSTIPDRYNQPQHF. For the CDR3, the DNA is TGTGCCAGCAGCACCATCCCAGACAGGTACAATCAGCCCCAGCATTTT. The chain carries TRBV27 and TRBJ1-5, with D tentatively TRBD1 (6 bases). Germline assignment: CDR1 MNHEY and CDR2 SMNVEV (reference sequence). This CDR3 region has 16 residues. Trimming pared 6 bases from V and 3 bases from J, leaving 18 bases between.

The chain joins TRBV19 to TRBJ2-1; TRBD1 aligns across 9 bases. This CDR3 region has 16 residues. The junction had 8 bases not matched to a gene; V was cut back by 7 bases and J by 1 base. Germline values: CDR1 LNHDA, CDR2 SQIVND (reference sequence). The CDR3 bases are TGTGCCAGTAACCTCTTCGGGACAGGGTCCTACAATGAGCAGTTCTTC. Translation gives CASNLFGTGSYNEQFF.

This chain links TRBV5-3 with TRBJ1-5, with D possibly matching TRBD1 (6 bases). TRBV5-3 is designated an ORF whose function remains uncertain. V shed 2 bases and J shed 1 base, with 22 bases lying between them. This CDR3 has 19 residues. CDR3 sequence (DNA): TGTGCCAGAAGCTTTAAAAGTATTCCCAGGGGAGGGAGCAATCAGCCCCAGCATTTT. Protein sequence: CARSFKSIPRGGSNQPQHF.

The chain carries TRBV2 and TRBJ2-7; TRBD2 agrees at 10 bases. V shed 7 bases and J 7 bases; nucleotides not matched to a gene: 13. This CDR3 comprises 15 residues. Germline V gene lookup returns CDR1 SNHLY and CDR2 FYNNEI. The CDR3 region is CASIDRASGSREQYF. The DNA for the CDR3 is TGTGCCAGCATCGATCGGGCTAGCGGGAGTCGGGAGCAGTACTTC.

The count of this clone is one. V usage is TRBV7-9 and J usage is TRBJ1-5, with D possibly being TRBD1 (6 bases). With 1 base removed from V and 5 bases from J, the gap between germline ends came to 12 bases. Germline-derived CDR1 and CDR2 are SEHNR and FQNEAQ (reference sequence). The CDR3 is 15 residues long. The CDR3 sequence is CASSLGGGAHQPQHF. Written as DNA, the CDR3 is TGTGCCAGCAGCTTAGGGGGGGGCGCACATCAGCCCCAGCATTTT.

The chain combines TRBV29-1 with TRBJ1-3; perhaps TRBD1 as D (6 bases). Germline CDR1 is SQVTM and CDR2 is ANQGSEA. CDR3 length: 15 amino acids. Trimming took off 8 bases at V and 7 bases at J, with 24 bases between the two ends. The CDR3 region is CSPTSRDIGENTIYF. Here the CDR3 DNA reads TGCAGCCCCACGAGTAGGGACATCGGTGAGAACACCATATATTTT.

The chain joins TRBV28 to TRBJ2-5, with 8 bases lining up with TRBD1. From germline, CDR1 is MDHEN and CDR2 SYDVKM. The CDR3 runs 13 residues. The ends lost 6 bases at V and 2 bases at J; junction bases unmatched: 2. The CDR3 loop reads CASRRQGQETQYF. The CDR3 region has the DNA TGTGCCAGCAGGCGACAGGGGCAAGAGACCCAGTACTTC.

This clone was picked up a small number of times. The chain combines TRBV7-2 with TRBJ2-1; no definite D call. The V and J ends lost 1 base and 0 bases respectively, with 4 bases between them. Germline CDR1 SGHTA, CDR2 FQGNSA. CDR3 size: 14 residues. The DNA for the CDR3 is TGTGCCAGCAGCTTAGACAGCTCCTACAATGAGCAGTTCTTC. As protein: CASSLDSSYNEQFF.

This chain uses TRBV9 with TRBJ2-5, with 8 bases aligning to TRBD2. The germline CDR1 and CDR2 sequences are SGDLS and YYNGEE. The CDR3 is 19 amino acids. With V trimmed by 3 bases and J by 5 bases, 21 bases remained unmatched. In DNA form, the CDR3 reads TGTGCCAGCAGCGCGACTCCCGGGGCTAGCGGGTCCCGAGGTGAGACCCAGTACTTC. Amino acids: CASSATPGASGSRGETQYF.

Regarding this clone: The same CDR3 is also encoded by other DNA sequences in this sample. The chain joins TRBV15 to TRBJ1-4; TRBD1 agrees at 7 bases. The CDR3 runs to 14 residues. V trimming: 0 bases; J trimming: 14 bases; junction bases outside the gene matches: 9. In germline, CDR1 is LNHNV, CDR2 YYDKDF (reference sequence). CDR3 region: CATSRDYVTGQLFF. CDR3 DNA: TGTGCCACCAGCAGAGATTATGTGACAGGGCAGCTGTTTTTT.

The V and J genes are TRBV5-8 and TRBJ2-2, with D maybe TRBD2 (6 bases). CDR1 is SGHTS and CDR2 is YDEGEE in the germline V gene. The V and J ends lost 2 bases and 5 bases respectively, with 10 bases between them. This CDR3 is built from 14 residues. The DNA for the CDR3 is TGTGCCAGCAGCTTCATGGGGAGGACCGGGGAGCTGTTTTTT. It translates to CASSFMGRTGELFF.

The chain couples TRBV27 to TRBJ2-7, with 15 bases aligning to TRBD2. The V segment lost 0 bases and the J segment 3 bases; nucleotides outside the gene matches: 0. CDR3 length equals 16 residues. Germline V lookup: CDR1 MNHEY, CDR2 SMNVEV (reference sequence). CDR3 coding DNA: TGTGCCAGCAGTTTATCGGGACTAGCGGGAGGCTACGAGCAGTACTTC. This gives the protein CASSLSGLAGGYEQYF.

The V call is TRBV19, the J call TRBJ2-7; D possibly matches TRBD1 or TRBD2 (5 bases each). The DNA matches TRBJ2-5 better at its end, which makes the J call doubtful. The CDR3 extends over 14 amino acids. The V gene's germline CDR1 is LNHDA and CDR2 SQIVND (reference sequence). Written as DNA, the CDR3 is TGTGCCAGTAGTATAGGGGGACACCAAGAGACCCAGTACTTC. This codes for CASSIGGHQETQYF.

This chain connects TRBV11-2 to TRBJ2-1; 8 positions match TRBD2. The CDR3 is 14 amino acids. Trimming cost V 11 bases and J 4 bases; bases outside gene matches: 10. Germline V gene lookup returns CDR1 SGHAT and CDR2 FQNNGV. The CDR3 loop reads CASGASGPYNEQFF. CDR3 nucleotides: TGTGCCTCCGGGGCTAGCGGGCCTTACAATGAGCAGTTCTTC.

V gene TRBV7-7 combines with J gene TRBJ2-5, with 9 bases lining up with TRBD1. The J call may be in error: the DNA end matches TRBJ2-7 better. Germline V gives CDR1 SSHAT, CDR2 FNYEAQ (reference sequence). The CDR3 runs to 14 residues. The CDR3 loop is CASSSGTGLDEQYF. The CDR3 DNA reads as TGTGCCAGCAGCTCCGGGACAGGGCTCGACGAGCAGTACTTC.

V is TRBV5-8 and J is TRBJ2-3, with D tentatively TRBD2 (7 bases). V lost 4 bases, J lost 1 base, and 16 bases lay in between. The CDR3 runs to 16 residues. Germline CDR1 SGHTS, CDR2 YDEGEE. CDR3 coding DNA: TGTGCCAGCAGCCCACTCGCGGGGGCCCGCACAGATACGCAGTATTTT. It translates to CASSPLAGARTDTQYF.

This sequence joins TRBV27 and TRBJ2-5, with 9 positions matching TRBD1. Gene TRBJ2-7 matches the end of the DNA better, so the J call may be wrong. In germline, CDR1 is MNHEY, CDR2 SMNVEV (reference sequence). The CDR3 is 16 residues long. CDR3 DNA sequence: TGTGCCAGCAGCCTTATGGGGACAGGGAAATCCTACGAGCAGTACTTC. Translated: CASSLMGTGKSYEQYF.

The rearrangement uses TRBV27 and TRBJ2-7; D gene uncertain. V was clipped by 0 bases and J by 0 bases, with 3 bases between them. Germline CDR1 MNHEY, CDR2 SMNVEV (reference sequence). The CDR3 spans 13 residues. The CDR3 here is CASSLSGSYEQYF. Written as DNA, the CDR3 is TGTGCCAGCAGTTTATCCGGCTCCTACGAGCAGTACTTC.